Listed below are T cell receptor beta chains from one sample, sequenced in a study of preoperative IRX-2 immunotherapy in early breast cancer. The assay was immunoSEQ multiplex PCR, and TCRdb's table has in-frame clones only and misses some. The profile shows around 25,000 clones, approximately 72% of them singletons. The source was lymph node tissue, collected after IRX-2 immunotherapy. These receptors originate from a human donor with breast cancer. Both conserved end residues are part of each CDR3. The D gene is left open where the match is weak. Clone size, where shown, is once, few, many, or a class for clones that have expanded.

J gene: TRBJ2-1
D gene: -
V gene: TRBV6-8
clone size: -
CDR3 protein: CASSRAGNEQFF
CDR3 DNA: TGTGCCAGCAGCCGGGCAGGCAATGAGCAGTTCTTC

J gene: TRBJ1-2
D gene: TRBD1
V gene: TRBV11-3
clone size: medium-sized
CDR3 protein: CASSLQRDSYGYTF
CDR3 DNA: TGTGCCAGCAGCTTGCAGCGGGACAGCTATGGCTACACCTTC

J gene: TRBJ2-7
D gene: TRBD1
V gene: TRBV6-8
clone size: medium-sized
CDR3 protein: CASRRMNSGTGSYEQYF
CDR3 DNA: TGTGCCAGCAGAAGAATGAATTCCGGGACAGGATCCTACGAGCAGTACTTC

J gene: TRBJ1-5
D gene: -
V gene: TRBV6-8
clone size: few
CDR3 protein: CVSSYGGNQPQHF
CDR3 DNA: TGTGTCAGCAGTTACGGCGGGAATCAGCCCCAGCATTTT

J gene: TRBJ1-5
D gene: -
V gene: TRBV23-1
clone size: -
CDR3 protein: CASSQSKGDQPQHF
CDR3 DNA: TGCGCCAGCAGTCAATCGAAAGGGGATCAGCCCCAGCATTTT

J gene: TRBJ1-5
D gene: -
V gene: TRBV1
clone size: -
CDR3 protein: CASSQEGRVGNQPQHF
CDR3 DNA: TGCGCCAGCAGCCAAGAAGGCAGGGTGGGCAATCAGCCCCAGCATTTT

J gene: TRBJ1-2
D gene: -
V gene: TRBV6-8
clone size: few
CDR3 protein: CASSYSPGHYGYTF
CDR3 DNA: TGTGCCAGCAGTTACTCGCCGGGCCACTATGGCTACACCTTC

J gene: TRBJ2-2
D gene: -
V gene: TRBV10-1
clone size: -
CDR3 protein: CASSERAGELFF
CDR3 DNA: TGCGCCAGCAGTGAAAGGGCCGGGGAGCTGTTTTTT

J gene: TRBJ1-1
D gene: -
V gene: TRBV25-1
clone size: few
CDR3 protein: CASSEPGRVNTEAFF
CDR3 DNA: TGTGCCAGCAGTGAGCCGGGACGGGTAAACACTGAAGCTTTCTTT

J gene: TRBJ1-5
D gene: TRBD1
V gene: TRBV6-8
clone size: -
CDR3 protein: CASSYSTRGDQPQHF
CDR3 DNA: TGTGCCAGCAGTTACTCTACCAGGGGGGATCAGCCCCAGCATTTT

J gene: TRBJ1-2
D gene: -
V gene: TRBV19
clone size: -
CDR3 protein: CASSQGFTDVVRDGYTF
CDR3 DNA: TGTGCCAGTAGTCAAGGATTTACAGACGTGGTTCGAGATGGCTACACCTTC

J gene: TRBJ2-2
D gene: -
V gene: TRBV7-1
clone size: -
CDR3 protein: CASSPRFANTGELFF
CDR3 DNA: TGTGCCAGCAGCCCACGTTTCGCGAACACCGGGGAGCTGTTTTTT

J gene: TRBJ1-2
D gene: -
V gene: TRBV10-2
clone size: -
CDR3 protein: CASSDQGYGYTF
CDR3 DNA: TGCGCCAGCAGTGACCAGGGGTATGGCTACACCTTC

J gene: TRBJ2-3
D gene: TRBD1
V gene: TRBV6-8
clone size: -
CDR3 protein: CASSLTPRDRGNADTQYF
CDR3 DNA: TGTGCCAGTTCCTTGACCCCCCGGGACAGGGGTAACGCAGATACGCAGTATTTT

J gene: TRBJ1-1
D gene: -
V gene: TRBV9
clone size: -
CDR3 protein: CASSVTGNTEAFF
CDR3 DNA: TGTGCCAGCAGTGTAACAGGGAACACTGAAGCTTTCTTT

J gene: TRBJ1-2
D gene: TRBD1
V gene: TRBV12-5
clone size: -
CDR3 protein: CASTPGGQGEGYTF
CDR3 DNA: TGTGCCAGCACTCCAGGGGGACAGGGGGAGGGCTACACCTTC

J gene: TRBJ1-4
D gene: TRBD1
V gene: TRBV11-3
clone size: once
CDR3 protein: CASSLGTVRNEKLFF
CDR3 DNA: TGTGCCAGCAGCTTGGGGACAGTCCGTAATGAAAAACTGTTTTTT

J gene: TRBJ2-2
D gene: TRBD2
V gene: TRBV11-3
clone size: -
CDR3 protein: CASSQGGGAGGPLTGELFF
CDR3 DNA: TGTGCCAGCAGCCAGGGAGGTGGAGCGGGAGGGCCTTTAACCGGGGAGCTGTTTTTT

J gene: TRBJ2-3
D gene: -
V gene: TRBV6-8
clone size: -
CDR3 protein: CATTLGTSTDTQYF
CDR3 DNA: TGTGCCACCACCCTAGGGACTAGCACAGATACGCAGTATTTT

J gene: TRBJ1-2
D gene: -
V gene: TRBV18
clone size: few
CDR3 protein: CASSPPNTGTGGYTF
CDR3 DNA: TGTGCCAGCTCACCACCGAACACAGGGACCGGTGGCTACACCTTC

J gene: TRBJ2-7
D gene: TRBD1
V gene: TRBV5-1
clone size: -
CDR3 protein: CASSLREPGQGFYEQYF
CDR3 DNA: TGCGCCAGCAGCCTAAGAGAACCGGGACAGGGATTTTACGAGCAGTACTTC

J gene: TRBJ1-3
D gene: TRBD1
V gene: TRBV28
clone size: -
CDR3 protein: CASSLGTVSGNTIYF
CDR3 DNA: TGTGCCAGCAGCCTCGGGACAGTCTCTGGAAACACCATATATTTT

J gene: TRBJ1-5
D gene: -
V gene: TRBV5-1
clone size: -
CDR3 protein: CASSFGTSNQPQHF
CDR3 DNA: TGCGCCAGCAGCTTTGGGACTAGCAATCAGCCCCAGCATTTT

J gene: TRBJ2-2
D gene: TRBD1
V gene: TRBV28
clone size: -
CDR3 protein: CASSLAGTGLSGELFF
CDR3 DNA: TGTGCCAGCAGTTTAGCCGGGACAGGGCTCTCCGGGGAGCTGTTTTTT

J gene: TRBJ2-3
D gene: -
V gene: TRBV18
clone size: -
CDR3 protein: CASSPGRADFSTDTQYF
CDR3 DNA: TGTGCCAGCTCACCGGGGCGAGCAGACTTTAGCACAGATACGCAGTATTTT

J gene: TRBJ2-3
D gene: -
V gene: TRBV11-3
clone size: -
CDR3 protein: CASSLGRSGTPDTQYF
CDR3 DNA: TGTGCCAGCAGCTTAGGTCGGTCAGGTACCCCAGATACGCAGTATTTT

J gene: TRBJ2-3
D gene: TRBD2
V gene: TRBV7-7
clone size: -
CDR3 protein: CASSLRLAGGGDTQYF
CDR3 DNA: TGTGCCAGCAGCCTCAGACTAGCGGGGGGAGGAGATACGCAGTATTTT

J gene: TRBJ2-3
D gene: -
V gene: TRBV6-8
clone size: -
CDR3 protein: CASLDPSTDTQYF
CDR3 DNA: TGTGCCAGCCTTGATCCTAGCACAGATACGCAGTATTTT

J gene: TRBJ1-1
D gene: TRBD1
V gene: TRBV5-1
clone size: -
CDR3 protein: CASSFSQGGNTEAFF
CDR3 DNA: TGCGCCAGCAGCTTTTCTCAGGGGGGGAACACTGAAGCTTTCTTT

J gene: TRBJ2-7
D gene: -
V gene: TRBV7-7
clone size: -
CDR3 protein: CASSPRADTYEQYF
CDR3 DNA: TGTGCCAGCAGCCCAAGGGCGGATACCTACGAGCAGTACTTC

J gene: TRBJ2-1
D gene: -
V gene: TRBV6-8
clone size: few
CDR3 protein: CAINEGQDNEQFF
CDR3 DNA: TGTGCCATCAACGAGGGCCAGGACAATGAGCAGTTCTTC

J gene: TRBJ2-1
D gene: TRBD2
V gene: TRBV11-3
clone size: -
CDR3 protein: CASSLSAGVGNEQFF
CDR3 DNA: TGTGCCAGCAGCTTGTCTGCGGGAGTGGGCAATGAGCAGTTCTTC

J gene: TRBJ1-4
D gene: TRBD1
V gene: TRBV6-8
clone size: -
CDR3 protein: CASSWTGSATNEKLFF
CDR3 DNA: TGTGCCAGCAGTTGGACAGGATCTGCAACTAATGAAAAACTGTTTTTT

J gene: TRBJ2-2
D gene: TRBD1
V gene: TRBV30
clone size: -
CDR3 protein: CAWSRRTGGSGELFF
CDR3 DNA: TGTGCCTGGAGTAGGCGGACAGGGGGCAGCGGGGAGCTGTTTTTT

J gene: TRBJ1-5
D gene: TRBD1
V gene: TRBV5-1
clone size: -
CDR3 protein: CASSSTGGFQPQHF
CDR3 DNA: TGCGCCAGCAGCTCGACAGGGGGTTTTCAGCCCCAGCATTTT

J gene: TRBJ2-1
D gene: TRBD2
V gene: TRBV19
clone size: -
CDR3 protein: CASSIAGLAGGPHEQFF
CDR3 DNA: TGTGCCAGTAGTATAGCGGGACTAGCGGGAGGGCCTCATGAGCAGTTCTTC

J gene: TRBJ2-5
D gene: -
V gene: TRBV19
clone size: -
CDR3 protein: CASSMGRQETQYF
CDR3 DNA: TGTGCCAGTAGTATGGGACGGCAAGAGACCCAGTACTTC

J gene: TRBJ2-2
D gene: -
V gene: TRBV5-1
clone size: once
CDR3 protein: CASRDGPTTGELFF
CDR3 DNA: TGCGCCAGCAGGGACGGCCCCACCACCGGGGAGCTGTTTTTT

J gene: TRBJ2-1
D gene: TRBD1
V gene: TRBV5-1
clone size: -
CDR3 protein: CASSTPTGAVEQFF
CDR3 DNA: TGCGCCAGCAGCACCCCGACAGGGGCGGTTGAGCAGTTCTTC

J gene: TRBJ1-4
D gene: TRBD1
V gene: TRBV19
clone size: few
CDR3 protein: CASRSPGGSATNEKLFF
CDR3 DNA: TGTGCCAGCCGATCCCCAGGGGGATCCGCAACTAATGAAAAACTGTTTTTT

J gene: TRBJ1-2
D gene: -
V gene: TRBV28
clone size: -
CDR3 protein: CASSFQPNYGYTF
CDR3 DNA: TGTGCCAGCAGTTTTCAGCCGAACTATGGCTACACCTTC

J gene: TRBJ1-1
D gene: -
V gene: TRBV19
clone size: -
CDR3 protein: CASSIDRETGAFF
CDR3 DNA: TGTGCCAGTAGTATAGATCGGGAGACCGGGGCTTTCTTT

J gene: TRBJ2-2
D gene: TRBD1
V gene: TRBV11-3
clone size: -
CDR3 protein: CASSPRDSPGELFF
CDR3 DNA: TGTGCCAGCAGCCCCAGGGACAGCCCCGGGGAGCTGTTTTTT

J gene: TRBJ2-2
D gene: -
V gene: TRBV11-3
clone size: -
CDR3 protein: CASSLDAFSNTGELFF
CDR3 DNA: TGTGCCAGCAGCTTAGATGCGTTTTCGAACACCGGGGAGCTGTTTTTT

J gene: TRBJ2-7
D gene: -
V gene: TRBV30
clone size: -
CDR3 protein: CAWSGGYEQYF
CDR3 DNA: TGTGCCTGGAGTGGGGGCTACGAGCAGTACTTC

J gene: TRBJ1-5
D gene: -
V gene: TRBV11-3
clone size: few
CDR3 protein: CASSPVRGNQPQHF
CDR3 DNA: TGTGCCAGCAGCCCCGTACGGGGGAATCAGCCCCAGCATTTT

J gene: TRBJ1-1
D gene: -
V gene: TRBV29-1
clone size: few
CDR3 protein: CSVVLTGRTEAFF
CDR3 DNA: TGCAGCGTTGTGTTAACAGGGCGCACTGAAGCTTTCTTT

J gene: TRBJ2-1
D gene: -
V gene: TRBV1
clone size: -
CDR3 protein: CTSSQDERRLGLEVRNEQFF
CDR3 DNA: TGCACCAGCAGCCAAGATGAGAGGAGGTTGGGACTAGAGGTACGGAATGAGCAGTTCTTC

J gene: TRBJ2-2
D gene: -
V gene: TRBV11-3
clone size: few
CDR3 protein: CASSQEAGRVTGELFF
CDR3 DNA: TGTGCCAGCAGCCAGGAGGCAGGTCGCGTCACCGGGGAGCTGTTTTTT

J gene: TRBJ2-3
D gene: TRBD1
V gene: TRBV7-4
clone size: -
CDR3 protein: CASSPLGTGVSDTQYF
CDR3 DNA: TGTGCCAGCAGCCCGCTGGGGACAGGGGTTTCAGATACGCAGTATTTT

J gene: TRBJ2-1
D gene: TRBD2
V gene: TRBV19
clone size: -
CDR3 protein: CASSISAGGSYNEQFF
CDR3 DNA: TGTGCCAGTAGTATATCAGCGGGAGGATCCTACAATGAGCAGTTCTTC

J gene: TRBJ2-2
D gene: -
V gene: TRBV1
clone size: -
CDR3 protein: CASSQDQSRFGGELFF
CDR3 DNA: TGCGCCAGCAGCCAAGACCAGTCTAGGTTCGGCGGGGAGCTGTTTTTT

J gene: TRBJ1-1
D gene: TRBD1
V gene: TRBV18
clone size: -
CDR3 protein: CASSPNTGGSETEAFF
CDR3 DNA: TGTGCCAGCTCACCGAACACAGGGGGCTCGGAGACTGAAGCTTTCTTT

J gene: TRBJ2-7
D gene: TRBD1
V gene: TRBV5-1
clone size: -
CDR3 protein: CASSGQGTGYEQYF
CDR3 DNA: TGCGCCAGCAGCGGACAGGGGACGGGTTACGAGCAGTACTTC

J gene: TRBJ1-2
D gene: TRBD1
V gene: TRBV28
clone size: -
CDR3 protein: CASYRGLYGYTF
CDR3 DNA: TGTGCCAGCTACAGGGGCCTCTATGGCTACACCTTC

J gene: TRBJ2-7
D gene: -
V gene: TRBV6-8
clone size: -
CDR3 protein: CAIRGRDGGSYEQYF
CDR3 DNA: TGTGCCATCAGGGGCCGGGACGGAGGATCCTACGAGCAGTACTTC

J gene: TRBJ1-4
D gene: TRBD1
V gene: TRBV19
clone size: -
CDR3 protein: CASSDQTDREQLFF
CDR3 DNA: TGTGCCAGTAGTGACCAAACCGACAGGGAACAACTGTTTTTT